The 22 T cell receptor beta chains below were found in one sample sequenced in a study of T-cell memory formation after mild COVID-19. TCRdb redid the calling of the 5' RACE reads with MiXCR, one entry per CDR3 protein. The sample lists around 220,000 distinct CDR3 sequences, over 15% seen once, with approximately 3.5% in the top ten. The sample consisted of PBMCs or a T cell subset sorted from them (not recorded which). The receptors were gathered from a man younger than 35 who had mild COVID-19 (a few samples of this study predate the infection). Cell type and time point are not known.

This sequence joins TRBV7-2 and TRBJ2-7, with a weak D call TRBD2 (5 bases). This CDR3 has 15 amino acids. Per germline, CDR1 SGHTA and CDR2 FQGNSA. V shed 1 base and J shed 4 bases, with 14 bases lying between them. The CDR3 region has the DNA TGTGCCAGCAGCTTAGTATCCGGGAACGGATACGAGCAGTACTTC. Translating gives CASSLVSGNGYEQYF.

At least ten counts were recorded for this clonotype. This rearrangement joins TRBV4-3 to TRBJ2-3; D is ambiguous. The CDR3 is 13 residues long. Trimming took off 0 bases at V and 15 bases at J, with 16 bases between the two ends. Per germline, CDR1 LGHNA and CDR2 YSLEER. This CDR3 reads CASSQEEGSRRYF. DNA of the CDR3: TGCGCCAGCAGCCAAGAGGAAGGGTCCCGGCGTTATTTT.

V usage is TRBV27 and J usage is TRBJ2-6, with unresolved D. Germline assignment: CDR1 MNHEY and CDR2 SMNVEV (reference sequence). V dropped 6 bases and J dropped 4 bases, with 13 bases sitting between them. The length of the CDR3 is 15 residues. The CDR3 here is CASSPDLGGANVLTF. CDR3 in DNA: TGTGCCAGCAGCCCTGATTTGGGAGGGGCCAACGTCCTGACTTTC.

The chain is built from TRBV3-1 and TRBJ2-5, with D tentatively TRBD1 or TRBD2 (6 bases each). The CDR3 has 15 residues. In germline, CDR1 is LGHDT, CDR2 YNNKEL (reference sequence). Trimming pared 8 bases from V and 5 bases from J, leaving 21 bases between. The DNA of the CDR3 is TGTGCCAGCGCGGAGGGGGTCCAGGGCTGGGAGACCCAGTACTTC. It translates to CASAEGVQGWETQYF.

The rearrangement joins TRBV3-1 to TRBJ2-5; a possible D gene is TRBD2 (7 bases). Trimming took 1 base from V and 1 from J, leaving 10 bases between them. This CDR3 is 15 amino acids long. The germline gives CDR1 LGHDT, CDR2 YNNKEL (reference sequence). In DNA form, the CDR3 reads TGTGCCAGCAGCCAAGCGGGGGGCCGCCAAGAGACCCAGTACTTC. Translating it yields CASSQAGGRQETQYF.

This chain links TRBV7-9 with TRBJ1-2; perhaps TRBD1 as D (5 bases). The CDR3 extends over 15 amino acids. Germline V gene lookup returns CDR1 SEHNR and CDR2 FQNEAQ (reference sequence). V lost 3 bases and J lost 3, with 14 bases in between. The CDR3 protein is CASSFPGTHHYGYTF. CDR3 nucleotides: TGTGCCAGCAGCTTCCCCGGGACGCACCACTATGGCTACACCTTC.

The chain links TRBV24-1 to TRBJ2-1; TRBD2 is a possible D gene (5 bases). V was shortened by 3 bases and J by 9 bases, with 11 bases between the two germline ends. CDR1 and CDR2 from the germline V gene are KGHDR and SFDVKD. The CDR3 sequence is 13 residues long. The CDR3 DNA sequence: TGTGCCACCAGTGATCCCTCCCGGGGTGAGCAGTTCTTC. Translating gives CATSDPSRGEQFF.

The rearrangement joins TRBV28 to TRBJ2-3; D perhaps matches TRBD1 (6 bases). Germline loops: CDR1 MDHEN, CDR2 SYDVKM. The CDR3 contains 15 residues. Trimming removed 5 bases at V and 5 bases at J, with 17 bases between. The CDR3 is CASSRTDSRGDTQYF. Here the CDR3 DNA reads TGTGCCAGCAGTAGGACAGACAGTCGAGGAGATACGCAGTATTTT.

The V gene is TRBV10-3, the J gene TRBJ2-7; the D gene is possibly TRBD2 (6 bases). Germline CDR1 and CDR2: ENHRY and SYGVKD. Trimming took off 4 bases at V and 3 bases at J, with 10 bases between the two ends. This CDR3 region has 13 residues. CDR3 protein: CAISAGLSYEQYV. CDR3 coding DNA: TGTGCCATCAGTGCGGGACTGAGCTACGAGCAGTACGTC.

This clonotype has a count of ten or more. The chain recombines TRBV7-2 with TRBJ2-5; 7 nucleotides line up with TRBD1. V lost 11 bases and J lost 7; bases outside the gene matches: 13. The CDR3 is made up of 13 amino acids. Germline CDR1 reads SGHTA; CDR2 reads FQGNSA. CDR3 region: CASTTGRSATQYF. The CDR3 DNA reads TGTGCCTCCACGACAGGGCGGTCAGCGACCCAGTACTTC.

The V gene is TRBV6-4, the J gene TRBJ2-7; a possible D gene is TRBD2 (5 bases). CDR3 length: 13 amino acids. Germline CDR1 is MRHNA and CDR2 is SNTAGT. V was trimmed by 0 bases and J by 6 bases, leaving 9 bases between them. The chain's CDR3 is CASSDSSGGEQYF. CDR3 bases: TGTGCCAGCAGTGACTCGAGCGGCGGCGAGCAGTACTTC.

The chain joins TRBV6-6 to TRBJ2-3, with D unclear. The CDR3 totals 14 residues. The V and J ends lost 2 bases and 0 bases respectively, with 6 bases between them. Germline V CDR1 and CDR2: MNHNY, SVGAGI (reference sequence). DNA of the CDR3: TGTGCCAGCAGTTACCTGGGTAGCACAGATACGCAGTATTTT. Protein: CASSYLGSTDTQYF.

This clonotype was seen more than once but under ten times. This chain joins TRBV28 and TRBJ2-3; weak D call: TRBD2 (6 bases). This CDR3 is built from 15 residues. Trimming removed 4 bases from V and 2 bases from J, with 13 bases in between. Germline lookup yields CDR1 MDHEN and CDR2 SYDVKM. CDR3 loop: CASSWASEFTDTQYF. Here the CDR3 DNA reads TGTGCCAGCAGTTGGGCTAGCGAGTTCACAGATACGCAGTATTTT.

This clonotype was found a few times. The CDR3 sequence is CASSPSHREADTQYF. Written as DNA, the CDR3 is TGTGCCAGCTCACCATCCCACAGGGAGGCAGATACGCAGTATTTT. This chain connects TRBV18 to TRBJ2-3; the D gene could be TRBD1 or TRBD2 (6 bases each). The germline V and J ends were trimmed by 2 bases and 4 bases, with 13 bases remaining between them. Germline V gene sequence: CDR1 KGHSH, CDR2 LQKENI. The CDR3 has 15 amino acids.

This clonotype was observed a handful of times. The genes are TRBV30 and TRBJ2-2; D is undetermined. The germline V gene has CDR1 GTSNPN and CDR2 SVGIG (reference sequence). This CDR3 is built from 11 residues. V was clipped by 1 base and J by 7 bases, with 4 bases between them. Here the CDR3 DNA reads TGTGCCTGGAGTGGGAACGGGGAGCTGTTTTTT. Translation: CAWSGNGELFF.

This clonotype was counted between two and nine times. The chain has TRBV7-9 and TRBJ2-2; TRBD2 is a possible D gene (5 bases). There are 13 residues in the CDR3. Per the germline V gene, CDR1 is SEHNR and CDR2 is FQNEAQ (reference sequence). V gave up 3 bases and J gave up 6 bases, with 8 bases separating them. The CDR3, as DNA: TGTGCCAGCAGCTTTCGAGGGTCCGGGGAGCTGTTTTTT. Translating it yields CASSFRGSGELFF.

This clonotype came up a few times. In nucleotides, the CDR3 is TGTGCCAGCAGTTCACGACCCTCTGAAGCTTTCTTT. Translated: CASSSRPSEAFF. This chain uses TRBV12-3 or TRBV12-4 with TRBJ1-1; unclear D gene. The CDR3 runs 12 residues. The V and J ends lost 4 bases and 6 bases respectively, with 9 bases between them.

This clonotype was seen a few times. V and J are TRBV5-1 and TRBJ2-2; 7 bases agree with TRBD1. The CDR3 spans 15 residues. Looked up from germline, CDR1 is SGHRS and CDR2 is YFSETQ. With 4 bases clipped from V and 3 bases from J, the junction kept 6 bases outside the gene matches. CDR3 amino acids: CASSLMTGHTGELFF. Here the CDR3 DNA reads TGCGCCAGCAGCCTGATGACAGGGCACACCGGGGAGCTGTTTTTT.

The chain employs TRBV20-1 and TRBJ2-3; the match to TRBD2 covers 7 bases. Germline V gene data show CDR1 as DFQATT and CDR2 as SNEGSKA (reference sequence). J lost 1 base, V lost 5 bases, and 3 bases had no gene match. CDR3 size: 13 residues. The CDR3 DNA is TGCAGTGCTTTCCTAGCGGGCACAGATACGCAGTATTTT. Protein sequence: CSAFLAGTDTQYF.

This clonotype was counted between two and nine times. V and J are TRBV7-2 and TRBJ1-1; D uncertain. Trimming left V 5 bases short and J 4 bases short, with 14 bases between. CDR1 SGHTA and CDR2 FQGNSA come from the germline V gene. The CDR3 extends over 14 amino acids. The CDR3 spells CASSPFVVGTEAFF. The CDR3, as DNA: TGTGCCAGCAGCCCATTCGTAGTGGGCACTGAAGCTTTCTTT.

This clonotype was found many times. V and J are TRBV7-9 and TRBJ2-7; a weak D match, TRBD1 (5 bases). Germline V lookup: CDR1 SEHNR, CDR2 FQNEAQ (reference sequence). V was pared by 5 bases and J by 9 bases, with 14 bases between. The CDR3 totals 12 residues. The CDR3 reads CASSHDDQGQYV. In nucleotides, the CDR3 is TGTGCCAGCAGCCACGACGATCAGGGGCAGTACGTC.

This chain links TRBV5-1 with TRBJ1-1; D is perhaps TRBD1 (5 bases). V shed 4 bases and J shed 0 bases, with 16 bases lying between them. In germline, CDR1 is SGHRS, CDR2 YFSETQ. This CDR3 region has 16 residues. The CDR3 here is CASSRDRINVNTEAFF. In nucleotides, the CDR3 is TGCGCCAGCAGCAGAGACAGAATAAATGTGAACACTGAAGCTTTCTTT.